These T cell receptor beta chains were read from a single sample in a study of blood T cells in healthy people across ages. TCRdb passed the 5' RACE reads through MiXCR, listing each CDR3 protein once. The sample yields some 780,000 distinct CDR3 sequences, around 50% seen once. The sequenced sample consisted of blood. Receptors were obtained from a man aged 35-49 years in good health. CDR3s include the opening cysteine and the closing phenylalanine or tryptophan. A D gene is named only where the DNA matches it firmly. Size values are once, few and many counts, or a class for expanded clones, and some rows have none.

TRBJ2-7	.	TRBV29-1	.	CSVEVRATYEQYF	TGCAGCGTTGAGGTCAGGGCTACCTACGAGCAGTACTTC
TRBJ2-7	many	TRBV2	.	CASSDLPGYEISSYNEQYF	TGTGCCAGCAGTGATCTCCCCGGCTACGAGATCAGCTCCTACAATGAGCAGTACTTC
TRBJ2-3	.	TRBV5-1	.	CASSSGGVSTDTQYF	TGCGCCAGCAGCTCTGGTGGGGTTAGCACAGATACGCAGTATTTT
TRBJ2-3	.	TRBV9	.	CASSKARSSTDTQYF	TGTGCCAGCAGCAAGGCACGATCTAGCACAGATACGCAGTATTTT
TRBJ1-2	.	TRBV4-2	TRBD1	CASSQVPGQGADGYGYTF	TGTGCCAGCAGCCAAGTCCCCGGACAGGGGGCGGATGGGTATGGCTACACCTTC
TRBJ1-1	.	TRBV27	.	CASSRRGTGNTEAFF	TGTGCCAGCAGTAGACGGGGGACCGGGAACACTGAAGCTTTCTTT
TRBJ2-3	.	TRBV7-3	.	CASSQVAPDTQYF	TGTGCCAGCAGTCAAGTGGCCCCAGATACGCAGTATTTT
TRBJ1-1	once	TRBV7-2	.	CASSPLIGEAARAFF	TGTGCCAGCAGCCCACTCATAGGCGAAGCAGCTCGGGCTTTCTTT
TRBJ2-7	.	TRBV25-1	.	CVSSERRGSSHEQYF	TGTGTCAGCAGTGAAAGGCGGGGCAGTTCCCACGAGCAGTACTTC
TRBJ2-1	.	TRBV7-2	TRBD2	CASIQEWAGLPYNEQFF	TGTGCCAGCATCCAAGAGTGGGCGGGACTACCTTACAATGAGCAGTTCTTC
TRBJ1-2	.	TRBV20-1	.	CSASDRPGTSRHGYTF	TGCAGTGCTAGCGACAGGCCGGGAACATCAAGGCATGGCTACACCTTC
TRBJ2-1	.	TRBV29-1	.	CSVGVRGVLREQFF	TGCAGCGTAGGGGTCAGGGGGGTTCTTCGTGAGCAGTTCTTC
TRBJ2-3	.	TRBV27	TRBD2	CASSVTSGEYADTQYF	TGTGCCAGCAGTGTCACTAGCGGGGAATATGCAGATACGCAGTATTTT